This passage covers 14 T cell receptor beta chains from one sample sequenced in a study of T-cell reconstitution after alpha-beta-depleted transplantation in children. During its preparation, the TCRbeta library received unique molecular identifiers. TCRdb independently ran MiXCR on the PCR reads; one entry per CDR3 protein. Among hundreds of thousands of distinct CDR3 sequences, 15% to 20% were seen once, and the ten largest hold roughly 27%. Source: PBMCs, mostly from graft donor cells, taken 360 days after TCRalphabeta/CD19-depleted stem cell transplant. The source is a boy in the first two years of life who had a stem cell transplant for Wiskott-Aldrich syndrome, so the T cells may come from the graft donor.

This chain uses TRBV20-1 with TRBJ2-1; 7 nucleotides align to TRBD2. V dropped 1 base and J dropped 9; count of bases not matched to a gene: 15. CDR1 DFQATT and CDR2 SNEGSKA come from the germline V gene (reference sequence). The CDR3 runs to 16 residues. CDR3 sequence (DNA): TGCAGTGCTAGAGGTTTACTAGCGACCCGGAGGAGTGAGCAGTTCTTC. Protein: CSARGLLATRRSEQFF.

This clonotype was detected a few times. The genes are TRBV29-1 and TRBJ2-1; D call uncertain. The germline CDR1 and CDR2 sequences are SQVTM and ANQGSEA. The CDR3 spans 11 residues. Trimming pared 2 bases from V and 9 bases from J, leaving 8 bases between. CDR3: CSVELYPEQFF. CDR3 sequence (DNA): TGCAGCGTTGAATTGTATCCTGAGCAGTTCTTC.

The sample holds a few counts of this clonotype. The gene calls are TRBV12-3 or TRBV12-4 and TRBJ1-2; D unresolved. The CDR3 extends over 12 amino acids. Trimming shortened V by 3 bases and J by 8 bases, and 10 bases separated the two germline ends. In DNA, the CDR3 is TGTGCCAGCAGTTTGTTTACTCCGGGCTACACCTTC. This translates into CASSLFTPGYTF.

This clonotype has a handful of counts. V and J are TRBV12-3 or TRBV12-4 and TRBJ2-7; weak D call: TRBD2 (6 bases). The CDR3 loop spans 16 amino acids. V lost 6 bases, J lost 6 bases, and 24 bases lay in between. The CDR3 nucleotides read TGTGCCAGCAGGGGGAGGCACGGTCTGTCCCCCTCCGAGCAGTACTTC. Its translation: CASRGRHGLSPSEQYF.

This clonotype was seen only a few times. This rearrangement joins TRBV12-3 or TRBV12-4 to TRBJ2-4; 12 bases map to TRBD1. V trimming: 5 bases; J trimming: 7 bases; junction bases outside the gene matches: 6. The CDR3 runs 15 residues. CDR3 sequence: CASSRGGQGANIQYF. The CDR3 region has the DNA TGTGCCAGCAGTAGAGGGGGACAGGGGGCGAACATTCAGTACTTC.

The chain couples TRBV25-1 to TRBJ2-7; 9 positions match TRBD1. Germline loops: CDR1 MGHDK, CDR2 SYGVNS. This CDR3 is built from 14 residues. The V and J ends lost 1 base and 6 bases, in that order; junction bases with no gene match: 4. The CDR3 loop reads CASSEFWGQGEQYF. The CDR3 DNA is TGTGCCAGCAGTGAATTTTGGGGACAGGGCGAGCAGTACTTC.

This clonotype was seen more than once but under ten times. The V call is TRBV6-2 or TRBV6-3, the J call TRBJ2-2; D tentatively reads TRBD1 or TRBD2 (5 bases each). The germline CDR1 and CDR2 sequences are MNHEY and SVGEGT. CDR3 length equals 17 residues. V gave up 5 bases and J gave up 3 bases, with 19 bases separating them. DNA for the CDR3: TGTGCCAGCAGTAAGAGGGACCTCATCACATACACCGGGGAGCTGTTTTTT. It specifies CASSKRDLITYTGELFF.

In this sample, this clonotype turned up many times. The V and J genes are TRBV11-3 and TRBJ1-1, with D perhaps TRBD1 (6 bases). Trimming pared 5 bases from V and 3 bases from J, leaving 16 bases between. The CDR3 has 15 residues. From germline, CDR1 is SGHNT and CDR2 YENEEA. The CDR3: CASSVRRQEHTEAFF. The CDR3 coding sequence is TGTGCCAGCAGCGTTAGGAGACAGGAGCACACTGAAGCTTTCTTT. Supplemented by reference TRBV11-3 and TRBJ1-1, the full variable domain reads EAGVVQSPRYKIIEKKQPVAFWCNPISGHNTLYWYLQNLGQGPELLIRYENEEAVDDSQLPKDRFSAERLKGVDSTLKIQPAELGDSAVYLCASSVRRQEHTEAFFGQGTRLTVV.

In DNA, the CDR3 is TGTGCCATCAGCGCCGGGACAGGGAACGACAATGAGCAGTTCTTC. Translated, it gives CAISAGTGNDNEQFF. The chain employs TRBV10-3 and TRBJ2-1; TRBD1 matches at 9 bases. V lost 6 bases and J lost 5; bases outside the gene matches: 8. Germline V gives CDR1 ENHRY, CDR2 SYGVKD. The CDR3 has 15 residues.

This clonotype was seen many times. The DNA for the CDR3 is TGTGCCAGCAGCTTGCCCTTACTCGGGACATTGGACCTTAACTATGGCTACACCTTC. Translation: CASSLPLLGTLDLNYGYTF. The rearrangement joins TRBV7-9 to TRBJ1-2; a weak D match, TRBD1 (6 bases). Trimming took 3 bases from V and 1 from J, leaving 24 bases between them. Germline V gene data show CDR1 as SEHNR and CDR2 as FQNEAQ (reference sequence). The CDR3 is 19 residues long.

The table lists this clonotype with a few counts. The chain employs TRBV20-1 and TRBJ2-1; D is undetermined. Germline values: CDR1 DFQATT, CDR2 SNEGSKA (reference sequence). V shed 4 bases and J shed 3 bases, with 10 bases lying between them. This CDR3 comprises 13 residues. CDR3 in DNA: TGCAGTGCTACCCACTCAGGCTACAATGAGCAGTTCTTC. Translated: CSATHSGYNEQFF.

This clonotype appeared many times. The CDR3 region is CASSLARRGRGTGELFF. CDR3 in DNA: TGTGCCAGCAGCTTAGCGCGCCGGGGGCGAGGCACCGGGGAGCTGTTTTTT. This sequence joins TRBV7-8 and TRBJ2-2, with D perhaps assigned TRBD1 or TRBD2 (6 bases each). V lost 0 bases, J lost 4 bases, and 15 bases lay in between. CDR1 is SGHVS, CDR2 FQNEAQ, per germline. The CDR3 extends over 17 amino acids.

This clonotype occurred a few times. The genes are TRBV24-1 and TRBJ2-5; weak D call: TRBD1 (6 bases). Per the germline V gene, CDR1 is KGHDR and CDR2 is SFDVKD. This CDR3 has 14 residues. Between the trimmed V and J ends, which lost 1 base and 5 bases, there was a span of 10 bases. The CDR3 DNA sequence: TGTGCCACCAGTGATTTCTACAGGGTGGAGACCCAGTACTTC. The encoded protein is CATSDFYRVETQYF.

Turning to this clonotype: At one end, the junction sequence differs from germline, possibly due to a read error. V and J are TRBV20-1 and TRBJ2-7; no firm D call. Per germline, CDR1 DFQATT and CDR2 SNEGSKA (reference sequence). The CDR3 is 14 amino acids. The CDR3 loop reads CSARDRETRNEQYF. CDR3 nucleotide sequence: TGCAGCGCTAGAGATCGAGAGACCCGTAACGAGCAGTACTTC.